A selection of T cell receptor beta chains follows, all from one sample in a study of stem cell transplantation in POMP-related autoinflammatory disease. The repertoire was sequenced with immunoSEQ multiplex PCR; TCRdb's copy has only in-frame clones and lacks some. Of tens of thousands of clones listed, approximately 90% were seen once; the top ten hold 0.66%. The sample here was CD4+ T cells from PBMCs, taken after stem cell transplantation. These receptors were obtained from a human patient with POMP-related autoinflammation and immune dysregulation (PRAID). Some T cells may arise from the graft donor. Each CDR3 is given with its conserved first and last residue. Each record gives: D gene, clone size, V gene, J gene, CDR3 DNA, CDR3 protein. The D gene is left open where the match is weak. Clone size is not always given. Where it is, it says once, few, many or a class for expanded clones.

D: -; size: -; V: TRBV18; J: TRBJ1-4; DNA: TGTGCCAGCTCACCACCGAACACAGGGATTAATGAAAAACTGTTTTTT; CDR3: CASSPPNTGINEKLFF
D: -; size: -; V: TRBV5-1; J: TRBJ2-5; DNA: TGCGCCAGCAGCTTTCCAGGGGCGCGGGAGACCCAGTACTTC; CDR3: CASSFPGARETQYF
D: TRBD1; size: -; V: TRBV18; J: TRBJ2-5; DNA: TGTGCCAGCTCGCCTCGACAGGGGCGCCTGGAGACCCAGTACTTC; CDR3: CASSPRQGRLETQYF
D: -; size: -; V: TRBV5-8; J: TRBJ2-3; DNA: TGTGCCAGCAGCCCCACGGGGGTGCCCAGCACAGATACGCAGTATTTT; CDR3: CASSPTGVPSTDTQYF
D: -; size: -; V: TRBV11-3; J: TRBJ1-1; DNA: TGTGCCAGCAGCTCGGCCCTGAACACTGAAGCTTTCTTT; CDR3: CASSSALNTEAFF
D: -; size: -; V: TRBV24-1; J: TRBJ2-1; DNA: TGTGCCACCAGTCTATCCAACGGGTTCAAAAATGAGCAGTTCTTC; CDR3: CATSLSNGFKNEQFF
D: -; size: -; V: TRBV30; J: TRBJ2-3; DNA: TGTGCCTTCTCCATCCCGGGCACAGATACGCAGTATTTT; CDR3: CAFSIPGTDTQYF
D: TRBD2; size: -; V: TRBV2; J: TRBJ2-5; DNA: TGTGCCAGCAGGCAGCGGGGGACGGAGACCCAGTACTTC; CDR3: CASRQRGTETQYF
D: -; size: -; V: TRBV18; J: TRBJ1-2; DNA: TGTGCCAGCTCACCAAGCAGAACTTATGGCTACACCTTC; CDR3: CASSPSRTYGYTF
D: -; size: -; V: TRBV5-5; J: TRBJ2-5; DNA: TGTGCCAGCAGCTTTGGTGGGCAAGAGACCCAGTACTTC; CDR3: CASSFGGQETQYF
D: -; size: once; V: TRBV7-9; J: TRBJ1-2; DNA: TGTGCCAGCAGCTCCTTTCGGGGGGCGGATGGCTACACCTTC; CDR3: CASSSFRGADGYTF
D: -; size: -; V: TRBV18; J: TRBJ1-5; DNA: TGTGCCAGCTCCAGGTGCCCCCAGCATTTT; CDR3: CASSRCPQHF
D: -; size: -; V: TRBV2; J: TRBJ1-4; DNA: TGTGCCAGCTCGGGGGGGCGCGGTTTGGAACTGTTTTTT; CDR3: CASSGGRGLELFF
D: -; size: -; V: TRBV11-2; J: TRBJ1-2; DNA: TGTGCCAGCAGCTTAGCGCTCCCGGCAGGCTATGGCTACACCTTC; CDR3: CASSLALPAGYGYTF
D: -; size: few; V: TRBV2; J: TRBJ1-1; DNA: TGTGCCAGCAGTGGACCTCTGACTAACACTGAAGCTTTCTTT; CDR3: CASSGPLTNTEAFF
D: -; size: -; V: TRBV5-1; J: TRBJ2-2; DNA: TGCGCCAGCAGCTTGGGCGGGGGCCCGAACACCGGGGAGCTGTTTTTT; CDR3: CASSLGGGPNTGELFF
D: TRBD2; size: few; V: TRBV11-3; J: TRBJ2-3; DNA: TGTGCCAGCAGCTTAGAGGGACTAGCAACAGATACGCAGTATTTT; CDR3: CASSLEGLATDTQYF
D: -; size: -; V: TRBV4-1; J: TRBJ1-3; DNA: TGCGCCAGCAGCCAAGCCGCCTCAGGAAACACCATATATTTT; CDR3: CASSQAASGNTIYF
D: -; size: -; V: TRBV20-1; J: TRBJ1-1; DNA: TGCAGTGCTAGTCCGGACACTGAAGCTTTCTTT; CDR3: CSASPDTEAFF
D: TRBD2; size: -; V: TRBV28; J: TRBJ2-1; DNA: TGTGCCAGCCGAAACTCCCCGCGGGAGATATTGCAGTTCTTC; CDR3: CASRNSPREILQFF
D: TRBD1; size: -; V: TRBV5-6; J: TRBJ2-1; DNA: TGTGCCAGCAGCTTAGACAGGGGGCTGTGGAATGAGCAGTTCTTC; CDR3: CASSLDRGLWNEQFF
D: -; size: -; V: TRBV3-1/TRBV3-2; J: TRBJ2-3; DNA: TGTGCCAGCAGCCAAGTTACAGGGAACGTCCCAGATACGCAGTATTTT; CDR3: CASSQVTGNVPDTQYF
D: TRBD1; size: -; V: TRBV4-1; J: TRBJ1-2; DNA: TGCGCCAGCAGCCAAAACGCGGGACAGACCTATGGCTACACCTTC; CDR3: CASSQNAGQTYGYTF
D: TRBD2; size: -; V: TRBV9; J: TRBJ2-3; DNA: TGTGCCAGCAGCACGACTAGCGGTTACGATACGCAGTATTTT; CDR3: CASSTTSGYDTQYF
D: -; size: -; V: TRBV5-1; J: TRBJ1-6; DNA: TGCGCCAGCAGCTTGGCCAGCAGCTCCTATAATTCACCCCTCCACTTT; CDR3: CASSLASSSYNSPLHF
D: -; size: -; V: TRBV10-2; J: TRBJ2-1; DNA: TGCGCCAGCAGTGAACTTTACAATGAGCAGTTCTTC; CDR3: CASSELYNEQFF
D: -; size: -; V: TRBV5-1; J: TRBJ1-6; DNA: TGCGCCAGCAGGGGGACGAATTCACCCCTCCACTTT; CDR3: CASRGTNSPLHF
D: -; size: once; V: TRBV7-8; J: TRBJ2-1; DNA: TGTGCCAGCAGCTTCACACGGAGAACTTACAATGAGCAGTTCTTC; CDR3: CASSFTRRTYNEQFF
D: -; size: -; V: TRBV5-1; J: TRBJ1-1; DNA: TGCGCCAGCAGCCCGGTCTTCGGGGGTTCGACTGAAGCTTTCTTT; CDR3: CASSPVFGGSTEAFF
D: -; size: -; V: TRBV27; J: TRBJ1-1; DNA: TGTGCCAGCAGTCGTGGGGGTTCCACTGAAGCTTTCTTT; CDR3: CASSRGGSTEAFF
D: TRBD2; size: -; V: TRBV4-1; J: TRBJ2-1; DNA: TGCGCCAGCAGCCACCGAGCGGGAGGGGGAACGAATGAGCAGTTCTTC; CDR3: CASSHRAGGGTNEQFF
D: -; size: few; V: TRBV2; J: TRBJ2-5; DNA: TGTGCCAGCAGTGAAGCGGCCTATCAAGAGACCCAGTACTTC; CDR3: CASSEAAYQETQYF
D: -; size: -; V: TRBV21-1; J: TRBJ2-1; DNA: TGTGCCAGCAGCAATGGGGGCAATGAGCAGTTCTTC; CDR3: CASSNGGNEQFF
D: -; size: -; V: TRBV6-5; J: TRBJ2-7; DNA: TGTGCCAGCAGTTTTTTCGGCGTCTCCTACGAGCAGTACTTC; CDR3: CASSFFGVSYEQYF
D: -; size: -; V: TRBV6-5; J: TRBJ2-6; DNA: TGTGCCAGCAGTCAAAGCTGGTCTGGGGCCAACGTCCTGACTTTC; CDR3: CASSQSWSGANVLTF
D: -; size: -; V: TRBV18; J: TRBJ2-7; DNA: TGTGCCAGCTCACCAAAGGTCCCCTACGAGCAGTACTTC; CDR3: CASSPKVPYEQYF
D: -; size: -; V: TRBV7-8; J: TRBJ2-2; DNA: TGTGCCAGCAGCTTAGCTCCTGGGTTCGGGGAGCTGTTTTTT; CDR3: CASSLAPGFGELFF
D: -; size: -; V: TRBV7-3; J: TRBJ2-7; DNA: TGTGCCACCCCGTGGGCTGAGGAGCAGTACTTC; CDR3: CATPWAEEQYF
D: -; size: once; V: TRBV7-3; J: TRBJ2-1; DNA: TGTGCCAGCAGCTTAATAAGGGGCGAGCAGTTCTTC; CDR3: CASSLIRGEQFF
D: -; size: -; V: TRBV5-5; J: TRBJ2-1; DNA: TGTGCCAGCAGCTTGTGGGGCAACTCCTACAATGAGCAGTTCTTC; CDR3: CASSLWGNSYNEQFF
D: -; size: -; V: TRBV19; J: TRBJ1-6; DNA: TGTGCCAGTAGTGTCCCCGGGCGAACAAATTCACCCCTCCACTTT; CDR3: CASSVPGRTNSPLHF
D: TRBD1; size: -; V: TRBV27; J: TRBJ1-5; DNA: TGTGCCAGCAGCTGGGACAGGGAGCGGCCCCAGCATTTT; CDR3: CASSWDRERPQHF
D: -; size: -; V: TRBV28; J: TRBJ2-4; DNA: TGTGCCAGCAGTTTGGTTGCAGGGAACATTCAGTACTTC; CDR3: CASSLVAGNIQYF
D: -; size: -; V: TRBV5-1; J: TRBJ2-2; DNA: TGCGCCAGCAAGGGTGAGAACACCGGGGAGCTGTTTTTT; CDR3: CASKGENTGELFF
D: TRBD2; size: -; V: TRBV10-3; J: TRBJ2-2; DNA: TGTGCCATCAGTGAGGATCTAGCGGGAAATAAGAGGTGGGGGGAGCTGTTTTTT; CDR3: CAISEDLAGNKRWGELFF
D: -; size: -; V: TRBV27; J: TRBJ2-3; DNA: TGTGCCAGCAGTTTTTACAGGGAAGATACGCAGTATTTT; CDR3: CASSFYREDTQYF
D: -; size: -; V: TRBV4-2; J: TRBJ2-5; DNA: TGTGCCAGCAGCCAAGATGACAGGCAAGAGACCCAGTACTTC; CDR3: CASSQDDRQETQYF
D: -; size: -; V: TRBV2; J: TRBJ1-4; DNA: TGTGCCAGTACCCTCTTTACGCATTCGGAGATGGCAGGGCCGCCTTCAACTAATGAAAAACTGTTTTTT; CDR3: CASTLFTHSEMAGPPSTNEKLFF
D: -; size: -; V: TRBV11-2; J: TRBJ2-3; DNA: TGTGCCAGCAGCTTAGCCCCAACCACAGATACGCAGTATTTT; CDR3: CASSLAPTTDTQYF
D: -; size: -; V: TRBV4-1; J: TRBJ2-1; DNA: TGCGCCAGCAGCCAAGTCTCGGCAGGGATGGATGAGCAGTTCTTC; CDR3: CASSQVSAGMDEQFF
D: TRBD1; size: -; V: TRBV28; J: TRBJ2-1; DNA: TGTGCCAGCCCGCCCAGGGGGCGTCATTTCTTGGACTATTACAATGAGCAGTTCTTC; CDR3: CASPPRGRHFLDYYNEQFF
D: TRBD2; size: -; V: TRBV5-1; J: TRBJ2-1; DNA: TGCGCCAGCAGCCCCCTTGGACTAGCGGAGAATGAGCAGTTCTTC; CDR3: CASSPLGLAENEQFF
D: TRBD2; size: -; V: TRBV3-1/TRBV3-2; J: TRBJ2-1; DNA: TGTGCCAGCAGCCAAGTCGCCGGGACTAGCGGCTACAATGAGCAGTTCTTC; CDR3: CASSQVAGTSGYNEQFF